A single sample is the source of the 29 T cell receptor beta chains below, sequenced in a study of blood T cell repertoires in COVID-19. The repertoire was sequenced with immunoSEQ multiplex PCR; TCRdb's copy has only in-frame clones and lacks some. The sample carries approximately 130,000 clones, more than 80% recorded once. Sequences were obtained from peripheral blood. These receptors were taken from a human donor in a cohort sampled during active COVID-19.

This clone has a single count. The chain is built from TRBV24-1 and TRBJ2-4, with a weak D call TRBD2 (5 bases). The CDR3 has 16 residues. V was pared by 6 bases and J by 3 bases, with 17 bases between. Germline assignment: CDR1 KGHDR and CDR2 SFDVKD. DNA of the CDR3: TGTGCCACCAGTAATTCGGCCGCCGGGGACAAAAACATTCAGTACTTC. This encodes CATSNSAAGDKNIQYF.

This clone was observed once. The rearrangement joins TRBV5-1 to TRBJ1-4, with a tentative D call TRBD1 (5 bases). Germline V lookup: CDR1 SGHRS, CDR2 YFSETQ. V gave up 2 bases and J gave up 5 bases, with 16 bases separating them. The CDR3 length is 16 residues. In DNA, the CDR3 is TGCGCCAGCAGCTTCCTCCCGGGGGGGGACAATGAAAAACTGTTTTTT. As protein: CASSFLPGGDNEKLFF.

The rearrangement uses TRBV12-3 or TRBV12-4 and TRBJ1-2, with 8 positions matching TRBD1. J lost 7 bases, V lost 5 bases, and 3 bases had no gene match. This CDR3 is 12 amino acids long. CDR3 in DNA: TGTGCCAGCAGTCGAACAGGGGGTGGCTACACCTTC. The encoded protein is CASSRTGGGYTF.

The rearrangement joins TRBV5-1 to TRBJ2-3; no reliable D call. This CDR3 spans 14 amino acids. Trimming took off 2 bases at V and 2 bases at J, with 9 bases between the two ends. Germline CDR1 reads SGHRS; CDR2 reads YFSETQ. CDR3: CASSFQADTDTQYF. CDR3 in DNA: TGCGCCAGCAGCTTCCAGGCCGACACAGATACGCAGTATTTT.

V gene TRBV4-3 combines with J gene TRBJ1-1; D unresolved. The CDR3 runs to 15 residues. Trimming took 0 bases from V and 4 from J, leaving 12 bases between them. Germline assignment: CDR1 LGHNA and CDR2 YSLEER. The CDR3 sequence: CASSQDPSRGTEAFF. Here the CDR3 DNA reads TGCGCCAGCAGCCAAGACCCCTCCCGGGGCACTGAAGCTTTCTTT.

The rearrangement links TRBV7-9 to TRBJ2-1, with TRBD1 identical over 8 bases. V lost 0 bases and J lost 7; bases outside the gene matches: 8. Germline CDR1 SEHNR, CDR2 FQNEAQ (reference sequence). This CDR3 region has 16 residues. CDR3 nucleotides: TGTGCCAGCAGCTTAGCGGGACAGGTAGGCGGGAATGAGCAGTTCTTC. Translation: CASSLAGQVGGNEQFF.

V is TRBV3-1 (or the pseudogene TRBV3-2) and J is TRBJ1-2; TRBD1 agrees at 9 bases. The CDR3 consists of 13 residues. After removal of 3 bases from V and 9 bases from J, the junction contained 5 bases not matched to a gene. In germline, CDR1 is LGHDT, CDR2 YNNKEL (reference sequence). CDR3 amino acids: CASSHSDRGRYTF. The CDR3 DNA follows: TGTGCCAGCAGCCACTCGGACAGGGGACGCTACACCTTC.

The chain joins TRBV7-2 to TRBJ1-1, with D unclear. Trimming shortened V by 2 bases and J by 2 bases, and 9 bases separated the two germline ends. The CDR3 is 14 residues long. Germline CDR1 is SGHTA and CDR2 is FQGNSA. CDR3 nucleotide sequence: TGTGCCAGCAGCTTAAGCGGGCCTAACACTGAAGCTTTCTTT. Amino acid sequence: CASSLSGPNTEAFF. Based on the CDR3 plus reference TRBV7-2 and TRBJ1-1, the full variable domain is GAGVSQSPSNKVTEKGKDVELRCDPISGHTALYWYRQSLGQGLEFLIYFQGNSAPDKSGLPSDRFSAERTGGSVSTLTIQRTQQEDSAVYLCASSLSGPNTEAFFGQGTRLTVV.

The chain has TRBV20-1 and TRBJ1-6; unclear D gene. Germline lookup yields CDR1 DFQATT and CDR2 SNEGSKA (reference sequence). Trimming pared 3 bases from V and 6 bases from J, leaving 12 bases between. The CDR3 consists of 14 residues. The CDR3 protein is CSASVEAANSPLHF. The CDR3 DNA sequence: TGCAGTGCTAGTGTCGAGGCGGCTAATTCACCCCTCCACTTT.

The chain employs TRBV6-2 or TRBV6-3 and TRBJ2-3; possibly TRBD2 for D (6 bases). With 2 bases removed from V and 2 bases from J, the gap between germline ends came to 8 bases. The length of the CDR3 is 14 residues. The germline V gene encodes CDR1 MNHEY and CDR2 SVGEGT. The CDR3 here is CASSYVGLTDTQYF. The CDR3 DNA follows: TGTGCCAGCAGTTACGTGGGACTCACAGATACGCAGTATTTT.

CDR3 sequence (DNA): TGTGCCAGCAGCTTAGATTGGGCGGGAAATTCACCCCTCCACTTT. This codes for CASSLDWAGNSPLHF. The chain has TRBV7-2 and TRBJ1-6; D ambiguous. Germline CDR1 is SGHTA and CDR2 is FQGNSA. This CDR3 is 15 amino acids long. Trimming removed 1 base from V and 7 bases from J, with 11 bases in between.

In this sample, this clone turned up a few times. The CDR3 reads CASSVPNVGGELFF. The CDR3 DNA reads TGTGCCAGCAGCGTGCCAAACGTCGGCGGGGAGCTGTTTTTT. The chain links TRBV9 to TRBJ2-2; the D is unclear. V gave up 2 bases and J gave up 7 bases, with 12 bases separating them. The germline V gene has CDR1 SGDLS and CDR2 YYNGEE. CDR3 length: 14 residues.

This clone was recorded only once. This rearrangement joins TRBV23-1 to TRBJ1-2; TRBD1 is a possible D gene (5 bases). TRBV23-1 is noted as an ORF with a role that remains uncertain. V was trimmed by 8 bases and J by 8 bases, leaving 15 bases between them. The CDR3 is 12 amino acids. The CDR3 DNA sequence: TGCGCCAGCGGCAACGAGGACAACGGCTACACCTTC. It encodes CASGNEDNGYTF.

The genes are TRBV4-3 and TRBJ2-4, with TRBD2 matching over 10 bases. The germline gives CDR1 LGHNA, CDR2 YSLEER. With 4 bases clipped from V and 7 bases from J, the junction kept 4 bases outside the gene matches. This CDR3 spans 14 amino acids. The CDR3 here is CASSPSSGSNIQYF. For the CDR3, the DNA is TGCGCCAGCAGCCCCTCTAGCGGGAGTAACATTCAGTACTTC.

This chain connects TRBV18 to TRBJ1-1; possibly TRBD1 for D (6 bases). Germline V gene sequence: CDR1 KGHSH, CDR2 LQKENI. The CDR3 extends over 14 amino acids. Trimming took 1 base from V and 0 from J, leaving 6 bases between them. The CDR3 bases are TGTGCCAGCTCACCACGGACAGTGAACACTGAAGCTTTCTTT. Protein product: CASSPRTVNTEAFF.

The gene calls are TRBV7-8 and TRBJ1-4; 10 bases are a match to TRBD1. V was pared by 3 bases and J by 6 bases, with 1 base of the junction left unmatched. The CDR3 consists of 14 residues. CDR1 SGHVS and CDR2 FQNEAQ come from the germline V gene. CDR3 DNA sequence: TGTGCCAGCAGCTTTGACAGGGGGCATGAAAAACTGTTTTTT. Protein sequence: CASSFDRGHEKLFF.

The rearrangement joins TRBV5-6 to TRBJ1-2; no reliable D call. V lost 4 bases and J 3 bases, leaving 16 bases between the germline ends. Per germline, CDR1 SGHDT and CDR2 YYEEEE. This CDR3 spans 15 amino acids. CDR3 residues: CASSSLAGMDYGYTF. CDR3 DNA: TGTGCCAGCAGCAGCCTGGCGGGCATGGACTATGGCTACACCTTC.

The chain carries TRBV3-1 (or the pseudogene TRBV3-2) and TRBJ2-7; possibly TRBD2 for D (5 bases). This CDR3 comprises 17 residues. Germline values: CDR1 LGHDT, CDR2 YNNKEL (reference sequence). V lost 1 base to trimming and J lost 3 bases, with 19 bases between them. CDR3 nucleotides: TGTGCCAGCAGCCAAGGTCTGGAGTGCGGGTCTTACTACGAGCAGTACGTC. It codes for CASSQGLECGSYYEQYV.

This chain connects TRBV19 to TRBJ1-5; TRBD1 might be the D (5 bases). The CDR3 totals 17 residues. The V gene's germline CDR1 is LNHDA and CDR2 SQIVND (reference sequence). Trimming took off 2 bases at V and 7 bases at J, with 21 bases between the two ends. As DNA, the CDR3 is TGTGCCAGTAGTATACCCTCCCAGGGTGGAAACGGGCAGCCCCAGCATTTT. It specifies CASSIPSQGGNGQPQHF.

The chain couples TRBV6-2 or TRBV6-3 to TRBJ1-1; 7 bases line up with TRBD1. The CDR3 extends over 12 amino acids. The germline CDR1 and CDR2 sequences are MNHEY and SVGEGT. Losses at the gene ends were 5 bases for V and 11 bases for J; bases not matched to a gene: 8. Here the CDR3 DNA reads TGTGCCAGCAGTACCGGGACAGTTAGGGCTTTCTTT. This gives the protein CASSTGTVRAFF.

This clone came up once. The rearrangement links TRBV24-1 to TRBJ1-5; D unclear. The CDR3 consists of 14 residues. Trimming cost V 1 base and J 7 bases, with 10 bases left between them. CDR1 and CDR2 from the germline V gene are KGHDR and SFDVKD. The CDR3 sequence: CATSDFGREQPQHF. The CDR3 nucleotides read TGTGCCACCAGTGATTTTGGGCGAGAACAGCCCCAGCATTTT.

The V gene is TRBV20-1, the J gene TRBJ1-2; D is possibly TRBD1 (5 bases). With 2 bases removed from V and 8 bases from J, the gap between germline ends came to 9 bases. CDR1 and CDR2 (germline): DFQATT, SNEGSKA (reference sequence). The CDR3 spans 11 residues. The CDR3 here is CSARSPGGYTF. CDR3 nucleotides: TGCAGTGCTAGATCCCCAGGGGGCTACACCTTC.

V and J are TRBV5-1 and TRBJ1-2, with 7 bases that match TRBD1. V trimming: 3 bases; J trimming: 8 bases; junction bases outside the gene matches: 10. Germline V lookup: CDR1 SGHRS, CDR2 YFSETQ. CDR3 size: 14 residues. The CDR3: CASSSVERGRGYTF. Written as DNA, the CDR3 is TGCGCCAGCAGCTCCGTGGAGAGGGGGCGAGGCTACACCTTC.

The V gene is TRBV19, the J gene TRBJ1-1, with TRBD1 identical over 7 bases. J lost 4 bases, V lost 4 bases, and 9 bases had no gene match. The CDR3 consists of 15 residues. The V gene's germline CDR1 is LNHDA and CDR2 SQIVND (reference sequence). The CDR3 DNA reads TGTGCCAGTAGTACCATACAGGGGCCGAGCACTGAAGCTTTCTTT. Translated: CASSTIQGPSTEAFF.

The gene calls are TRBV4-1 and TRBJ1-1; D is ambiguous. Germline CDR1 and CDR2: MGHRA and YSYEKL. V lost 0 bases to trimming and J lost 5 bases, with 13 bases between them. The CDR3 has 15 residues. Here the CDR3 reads CASSQDRGRGTEAFF. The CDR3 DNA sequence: TGCGCCAGCAGCCAAGATCGAGGGAGAGGGACTGAAGCTTTCTTT.

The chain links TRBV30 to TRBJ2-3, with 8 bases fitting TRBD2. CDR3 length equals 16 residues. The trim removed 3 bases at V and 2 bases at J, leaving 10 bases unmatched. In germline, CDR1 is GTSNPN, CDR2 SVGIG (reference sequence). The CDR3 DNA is TGTGCCTGGAGCCAATTCTCCGGGGGGGTCACAGATACGCAGTATTTT. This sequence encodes CAWSQFSGGVTDTQYF.

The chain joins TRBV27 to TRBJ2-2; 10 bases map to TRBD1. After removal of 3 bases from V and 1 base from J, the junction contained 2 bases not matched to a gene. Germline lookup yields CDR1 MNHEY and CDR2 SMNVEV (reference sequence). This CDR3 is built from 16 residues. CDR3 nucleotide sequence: TGTGCCAGCAGTTTCGGGACAGGGGAGAACACCGGGGAGCTGTTTTTT. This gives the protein CASSFGTGENTGELFF.

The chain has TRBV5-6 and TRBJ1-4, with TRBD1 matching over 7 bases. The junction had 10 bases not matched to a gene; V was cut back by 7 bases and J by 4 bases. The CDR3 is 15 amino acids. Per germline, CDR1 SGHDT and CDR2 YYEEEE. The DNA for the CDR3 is TGTGCCAGCTCAAATTGGGGGACAGTTAATGAAAAACTGTTTTTT. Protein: CASSNWGTVNEKLFF.

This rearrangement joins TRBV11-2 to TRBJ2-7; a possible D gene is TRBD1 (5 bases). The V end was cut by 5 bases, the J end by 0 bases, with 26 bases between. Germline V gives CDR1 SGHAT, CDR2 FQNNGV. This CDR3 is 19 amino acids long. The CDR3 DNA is TGTGCCAGCAGCCAGGGCAGGGTACCTACCCCAAGAGGCTCCTACGAGCAGTACGTC. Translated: CASSQGRVPTPRGSYEQYV.